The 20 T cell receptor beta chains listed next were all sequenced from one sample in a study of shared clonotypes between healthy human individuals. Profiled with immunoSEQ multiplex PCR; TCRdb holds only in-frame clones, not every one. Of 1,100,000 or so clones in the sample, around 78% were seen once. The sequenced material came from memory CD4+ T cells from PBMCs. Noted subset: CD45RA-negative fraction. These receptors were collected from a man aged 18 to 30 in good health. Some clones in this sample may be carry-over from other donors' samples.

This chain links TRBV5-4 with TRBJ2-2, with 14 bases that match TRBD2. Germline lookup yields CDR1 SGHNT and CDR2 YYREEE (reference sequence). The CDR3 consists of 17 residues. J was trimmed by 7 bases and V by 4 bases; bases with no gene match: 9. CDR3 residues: CASSSPGLAGAGGELFF. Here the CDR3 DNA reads TGTGCCAGCAGCAGTCCGGGACTAGCGGGAGCAGGCGGGGAGCTGTTTTTT.

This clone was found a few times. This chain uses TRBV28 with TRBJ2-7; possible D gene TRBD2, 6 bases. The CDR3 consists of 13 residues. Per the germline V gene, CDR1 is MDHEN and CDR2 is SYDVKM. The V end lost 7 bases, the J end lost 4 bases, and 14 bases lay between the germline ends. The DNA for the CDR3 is TGTGCCAGCACCCGGGACTCCCCTTACGAGCAGTACTTC. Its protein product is CASTRDSPYEQYF.

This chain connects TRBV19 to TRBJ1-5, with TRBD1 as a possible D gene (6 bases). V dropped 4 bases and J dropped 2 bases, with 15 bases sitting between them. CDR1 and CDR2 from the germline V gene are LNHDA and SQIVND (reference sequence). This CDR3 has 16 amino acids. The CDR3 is CASSTPGGLGNQPQHF. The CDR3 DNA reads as TGTGCCAGTAGTACGCCCGGGGGGCTCGGCAATCAGCCCCAGCATTTT.

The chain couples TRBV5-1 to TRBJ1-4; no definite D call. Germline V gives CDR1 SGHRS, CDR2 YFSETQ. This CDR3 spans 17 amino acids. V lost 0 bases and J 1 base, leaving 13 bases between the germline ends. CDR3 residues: CASSLAGPTGTNEKLFF. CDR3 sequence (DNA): TGCGCCAGCAGCTTGGCCGGACCGACGGGAACTAATGAAAAACTGTTTTTT. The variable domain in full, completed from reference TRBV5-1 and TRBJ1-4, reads KAGVTQTPRYLIKTRGQQVTLSCSPISGHRSVSWYQQTPGQGLQFLFEYFSETQRNKGNFPGRFSGRQFSNSRSEMNVSTLELGDSALYLCASSLAGPTGTNEKLFFGSGTQLSVL.

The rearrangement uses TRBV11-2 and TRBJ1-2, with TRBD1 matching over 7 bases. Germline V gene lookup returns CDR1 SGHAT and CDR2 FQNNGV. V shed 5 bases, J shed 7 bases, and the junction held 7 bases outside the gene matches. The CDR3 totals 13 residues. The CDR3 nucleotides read TGTGCCAGCAGCCACATCGACAGGGTTGGCTACACCTTC. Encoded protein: CASSHIDRVGYTF.

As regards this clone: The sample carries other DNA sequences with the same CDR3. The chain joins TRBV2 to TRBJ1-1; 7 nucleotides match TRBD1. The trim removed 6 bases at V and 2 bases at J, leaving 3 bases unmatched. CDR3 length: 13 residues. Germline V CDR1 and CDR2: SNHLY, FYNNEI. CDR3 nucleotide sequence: TGTGCCAGCAGCGACAGGGTAAACACTGAAGCTTTCTTT. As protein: CASSDRVNTEAFF.

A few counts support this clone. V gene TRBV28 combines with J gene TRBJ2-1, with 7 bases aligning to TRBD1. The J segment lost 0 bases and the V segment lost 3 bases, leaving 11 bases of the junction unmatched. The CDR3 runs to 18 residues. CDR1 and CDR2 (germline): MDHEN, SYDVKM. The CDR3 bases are TGTGCCAGCAGTTTGTGGCGAGGGGGCAGGGGCTCCTACAATGAGCAGTTCTTC. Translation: CASSLWRGGRGSYNEQFF.

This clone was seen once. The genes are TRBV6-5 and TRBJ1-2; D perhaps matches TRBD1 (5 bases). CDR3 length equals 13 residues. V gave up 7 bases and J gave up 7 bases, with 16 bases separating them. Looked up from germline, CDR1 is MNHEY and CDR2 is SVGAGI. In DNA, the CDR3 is TGTGCCAGCAATACCTTATCGGGGACTGGCTACACCTTC. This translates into CASNTLSGTGYTF.

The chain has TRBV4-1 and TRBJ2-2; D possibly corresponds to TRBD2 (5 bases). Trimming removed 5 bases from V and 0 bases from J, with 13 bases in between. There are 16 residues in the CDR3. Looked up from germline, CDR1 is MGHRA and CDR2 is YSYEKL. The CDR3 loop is CASSGQTRTNTGELFF. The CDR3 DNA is TGCGCCAGCAGCGGCCAAACTAGGACGAACACCGGGGAGCTGTTTTTT.

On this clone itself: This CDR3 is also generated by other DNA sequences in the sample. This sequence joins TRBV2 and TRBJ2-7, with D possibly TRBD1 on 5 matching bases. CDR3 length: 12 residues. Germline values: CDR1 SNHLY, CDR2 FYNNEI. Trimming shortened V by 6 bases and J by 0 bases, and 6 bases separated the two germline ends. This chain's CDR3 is CASRTDSYEQYF. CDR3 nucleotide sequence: TGTGCCAGCAGGACAGACTCCTACGAGCAGTACTTC.

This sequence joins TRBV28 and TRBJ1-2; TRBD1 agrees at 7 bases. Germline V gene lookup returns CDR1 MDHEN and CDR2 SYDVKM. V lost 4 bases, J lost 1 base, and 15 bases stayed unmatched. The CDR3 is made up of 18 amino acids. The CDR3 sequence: CASSSTQGLDWFNYGYTF. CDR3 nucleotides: TGTGCCAGCAGTTCCACACAGGGGCTTGACTGGTTTAACTATGGCTACACCTTC.

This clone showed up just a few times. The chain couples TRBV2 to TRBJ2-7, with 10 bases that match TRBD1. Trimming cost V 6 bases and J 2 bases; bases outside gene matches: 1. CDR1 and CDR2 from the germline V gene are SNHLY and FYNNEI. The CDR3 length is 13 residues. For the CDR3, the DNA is TGTGCCAGCAGGGACAGGGGGACCTACGAGCAGTACTTC. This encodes CASRDRGTYEQYF.

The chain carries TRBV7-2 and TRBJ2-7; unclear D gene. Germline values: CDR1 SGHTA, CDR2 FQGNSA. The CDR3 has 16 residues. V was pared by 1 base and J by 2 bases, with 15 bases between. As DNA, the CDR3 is TGTGCCAGCAGCTTAGTCTTATCGAGTCCACCCTACGAGCAGTACTTC. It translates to CASSLVLSSPPYEQYF. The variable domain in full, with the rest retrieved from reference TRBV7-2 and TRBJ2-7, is GAGVSQSPSNKVTEKGKDVELRCDPISGHTALYWYRQSLGQGLEFLIYFQGNSAPDKSGLPSDRFSAERTGGSVSTLTIQRTQQEDSAVYLCASSLVLSSPPYEQYFGPGTRLTVT.

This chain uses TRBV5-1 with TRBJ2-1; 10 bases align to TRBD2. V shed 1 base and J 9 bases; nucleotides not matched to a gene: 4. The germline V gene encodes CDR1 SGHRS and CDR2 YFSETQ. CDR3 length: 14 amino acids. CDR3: CASSLLAGGGEQFF. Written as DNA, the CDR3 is TGCGCCAGCAGCTTGTTAGCGGGAGGCGGTGAGCAGTTCTTC.

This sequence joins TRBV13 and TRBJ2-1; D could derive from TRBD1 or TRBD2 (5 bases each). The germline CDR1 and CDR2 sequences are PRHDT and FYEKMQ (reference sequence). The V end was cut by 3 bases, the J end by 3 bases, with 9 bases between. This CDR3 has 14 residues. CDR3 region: CASSFWDGYNEQFF. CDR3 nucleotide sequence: TGTGCCAGCAGCTTTTGGGACGGCTACAATGAGCAGTTCTTC.

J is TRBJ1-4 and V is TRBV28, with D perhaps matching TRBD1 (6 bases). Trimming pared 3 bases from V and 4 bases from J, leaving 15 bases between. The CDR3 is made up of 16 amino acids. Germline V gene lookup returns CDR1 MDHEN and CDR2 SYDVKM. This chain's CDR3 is CASSFWGRDVNEKLFF. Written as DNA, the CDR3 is TGTGCCAGCAGTTTTTGGGGGCGGGATGTTAATGAAAAACTGTTTTTT.

CDR3 region: CASREGETVRSYNEQFF. The CDR3, as DNA: TGCGCCAGCCGGGAGGGGGAGACCGTACGATCCTACAATGAGCAGTTCTTC. The chain recombines TRBV5-1 with TRBJ2-1, with 8 bases matching TRBD2. After removal of 7 bases from V and 1 base from J, the junction contained 13 bases not matched to a gene. The germline gives CDR1 SGHRS, CDR2 YFSETQ. CDR3 length: 17 amino acids.

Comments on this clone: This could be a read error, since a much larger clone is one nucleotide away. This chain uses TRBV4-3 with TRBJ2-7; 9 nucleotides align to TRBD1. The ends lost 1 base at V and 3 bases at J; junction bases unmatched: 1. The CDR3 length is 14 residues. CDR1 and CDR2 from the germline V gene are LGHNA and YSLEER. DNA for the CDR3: TGCGCCAGCAGCCAAGTGACAGGGGGCTACGAGCAGTACTTC. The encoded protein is CASSQVTGGYEQYF.

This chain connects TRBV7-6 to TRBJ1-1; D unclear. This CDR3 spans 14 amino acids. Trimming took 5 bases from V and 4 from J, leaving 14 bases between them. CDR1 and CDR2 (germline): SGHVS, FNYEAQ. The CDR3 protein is CASSPGSAPTEAFF. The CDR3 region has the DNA TGTGCCAGCAGCCCGGGGTCGGCTCCCACTGAAGCTTTCTTT. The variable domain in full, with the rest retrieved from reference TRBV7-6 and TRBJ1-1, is GAGVSQSPRYKVTKRGQDVALRCDPISGHVSLYWYRQALGQGPEFLTYFNYEAQQDKSGLPNDRFSAERPEGSISTLTIQRTEQRDSAMYRCASSPGSAPTEAFFGQGTRLTVV.

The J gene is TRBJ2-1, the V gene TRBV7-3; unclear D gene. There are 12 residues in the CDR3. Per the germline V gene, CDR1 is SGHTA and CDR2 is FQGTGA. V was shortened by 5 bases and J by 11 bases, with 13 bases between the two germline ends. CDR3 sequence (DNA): TGTGCCAGCAGCGCCTCGGAACGAAAGCAGTTCTTC. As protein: CASSASERKQFF.